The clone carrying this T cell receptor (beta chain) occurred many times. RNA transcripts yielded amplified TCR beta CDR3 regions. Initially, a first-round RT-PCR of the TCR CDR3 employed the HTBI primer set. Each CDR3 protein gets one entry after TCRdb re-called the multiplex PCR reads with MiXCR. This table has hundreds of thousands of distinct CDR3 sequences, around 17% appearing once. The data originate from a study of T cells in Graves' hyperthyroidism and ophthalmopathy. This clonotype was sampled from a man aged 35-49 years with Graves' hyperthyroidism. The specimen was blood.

CDR3 sequence (DNA): TGTGCCAGCAGTCCGTTGGACTACGAGCAGTACTTC. The encoded protein is CASSPLDYEQYF. The V and J genes are TRBV6-1 and TRBJ2-7; D remains unclear. The CDR3 runs 12 residues. Germline CDR1 reads MNHNS; CDR2 reads SASEGT. Between the trimmed V and J ends, which lost 5 bases and 3 bases, there was a span of 8 bases.